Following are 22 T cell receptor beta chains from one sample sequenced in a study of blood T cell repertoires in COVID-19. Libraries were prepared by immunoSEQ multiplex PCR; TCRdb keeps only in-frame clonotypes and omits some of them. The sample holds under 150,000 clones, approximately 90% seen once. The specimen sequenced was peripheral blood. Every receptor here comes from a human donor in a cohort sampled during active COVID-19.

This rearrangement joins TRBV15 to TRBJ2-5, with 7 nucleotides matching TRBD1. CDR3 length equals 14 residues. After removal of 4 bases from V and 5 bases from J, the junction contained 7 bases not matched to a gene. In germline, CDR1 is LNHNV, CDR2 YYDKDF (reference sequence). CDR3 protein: CATSTRGGGETQYF. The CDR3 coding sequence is TGTGCCACCAGCACCAGAGGGGGCGGGGAGACCCAGTACTTC.

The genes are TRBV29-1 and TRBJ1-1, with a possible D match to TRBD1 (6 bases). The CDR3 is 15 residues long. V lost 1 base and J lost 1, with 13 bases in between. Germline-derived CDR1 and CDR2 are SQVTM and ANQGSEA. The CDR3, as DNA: TGCAGCGTTGAAGGCGGGGGGCGAAGGAACACTGAAGCTTTCTTT. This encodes CSVEGGGRRNTEAFF.

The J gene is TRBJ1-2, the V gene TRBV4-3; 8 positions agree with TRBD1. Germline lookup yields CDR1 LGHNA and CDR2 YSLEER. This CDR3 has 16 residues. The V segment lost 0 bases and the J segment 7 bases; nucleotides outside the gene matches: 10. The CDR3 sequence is CASSQEYGDRGFGYTF. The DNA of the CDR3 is TGCGCCAGCAGCCAAGAGTATGGAGACAGGGGTTTTGGCTACACCTTC.

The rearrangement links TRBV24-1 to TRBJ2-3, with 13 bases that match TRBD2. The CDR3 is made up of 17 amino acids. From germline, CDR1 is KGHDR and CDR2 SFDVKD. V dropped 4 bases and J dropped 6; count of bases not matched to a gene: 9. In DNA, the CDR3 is TGTGCCACCAGTGAGGTGACTAGCGGGGGGTCCCAGGATACGCAGTATTTT. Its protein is CATSEVTSGGSQDTQYF.

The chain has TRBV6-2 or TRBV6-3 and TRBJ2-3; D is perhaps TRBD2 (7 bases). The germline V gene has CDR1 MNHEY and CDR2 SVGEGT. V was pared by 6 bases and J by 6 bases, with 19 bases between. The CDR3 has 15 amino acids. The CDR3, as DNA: TGTGCCAGCAGCGGGTGGGGGGGCCAATTGGATACGCAGTATTTT. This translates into CASSGWGGQLDTQYF.

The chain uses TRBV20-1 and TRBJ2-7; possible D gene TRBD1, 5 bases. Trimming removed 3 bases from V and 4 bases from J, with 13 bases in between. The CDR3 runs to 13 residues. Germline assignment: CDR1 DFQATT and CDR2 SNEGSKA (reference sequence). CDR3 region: CSASTRVGYEQYF. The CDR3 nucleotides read TGCAGTGCTAGTACCAGGGTGGGTTACGAGCAGTACTTC.

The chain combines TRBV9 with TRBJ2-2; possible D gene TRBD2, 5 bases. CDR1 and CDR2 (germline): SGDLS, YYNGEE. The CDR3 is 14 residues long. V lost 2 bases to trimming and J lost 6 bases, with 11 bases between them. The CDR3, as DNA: TGTGCCAGCAGCGTCCGGCCGGAGGCCGGGGAGCTGTTTTTT. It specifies CASSVRPEAGELFF.

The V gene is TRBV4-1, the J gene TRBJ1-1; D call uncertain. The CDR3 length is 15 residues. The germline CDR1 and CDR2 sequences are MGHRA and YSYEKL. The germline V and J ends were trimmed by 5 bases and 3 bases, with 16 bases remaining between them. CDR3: CASSSSQGVYTEAFF. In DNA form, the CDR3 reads TGCGCCAGCAGCTCCTCCCAAGGAGTGTACACTGAAGCTTTCTTT.

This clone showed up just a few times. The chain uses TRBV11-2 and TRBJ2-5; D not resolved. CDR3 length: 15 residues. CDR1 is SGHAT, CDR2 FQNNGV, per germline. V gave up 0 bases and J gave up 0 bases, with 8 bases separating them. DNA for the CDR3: TGTGCCAGCAGCTTAGATCCACTGTACCAAGAGACCCAGTACTTC. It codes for CASSLDPLYQETQYF. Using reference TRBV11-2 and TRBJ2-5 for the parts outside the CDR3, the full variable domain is EAGVAQSPRYKIIEKRQSVAFWCNPISGHATLYWYQQILGQGPKLLIQFQNNGVVDDSQLPKDRFSAERLKGVDSTLKIQPAKLEDSAVYLCASSLDPLYQETQYFGPGTRLLVL.

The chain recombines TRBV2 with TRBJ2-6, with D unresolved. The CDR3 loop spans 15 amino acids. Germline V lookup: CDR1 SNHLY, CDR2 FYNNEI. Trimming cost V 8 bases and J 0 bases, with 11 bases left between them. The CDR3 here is CASLEEDSGANVLTF. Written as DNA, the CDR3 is TGTGCCAGCTTAGAGGAAGACTCTGGGGCCAACGTCCTGACTTTC.

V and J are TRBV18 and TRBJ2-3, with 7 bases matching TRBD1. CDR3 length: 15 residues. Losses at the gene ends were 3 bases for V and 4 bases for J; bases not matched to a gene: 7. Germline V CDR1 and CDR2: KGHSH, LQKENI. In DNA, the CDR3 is TGTGCCAGCTCACCCTCAGGGGGTGTAGCAGATACGCAGTATTTT. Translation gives CASSPSGGVADTQYF.

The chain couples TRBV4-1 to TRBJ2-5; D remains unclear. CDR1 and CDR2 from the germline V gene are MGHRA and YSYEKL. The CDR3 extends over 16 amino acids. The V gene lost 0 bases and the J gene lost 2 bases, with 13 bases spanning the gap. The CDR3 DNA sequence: TGCGCCAGCAGCCAAGATAAGGCGGCGGCTCAAGAGACCCAGTACTTC. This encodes CASSQDKAAAQETQYF.

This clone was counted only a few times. The CDR3 DNA is TGTGCCAGCAGCCATTCAAGGACAGGGGAAATCTATGGCTACACCTTC. Translating it yields CASSHSRTGEIYGYTF. This chain joins TRBV27 and TRBJ1-2; 9 bases map to TRBD1. The CDR3 runs 16 residues. Germline V CDR1 and CDR2: MNHEY, SMNVEV (reference sequence). The ends lost 6 bases at V and 4 bases at J; junction bases unmatched: 12.

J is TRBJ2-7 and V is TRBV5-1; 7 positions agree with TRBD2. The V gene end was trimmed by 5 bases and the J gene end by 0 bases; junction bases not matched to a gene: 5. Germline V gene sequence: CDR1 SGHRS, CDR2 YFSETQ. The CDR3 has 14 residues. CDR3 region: CASRMAGDSYEQYF. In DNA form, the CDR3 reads TGCGCCAGCAGAATGGCGGGGGACTCCTACGAGCAGTACTTC.

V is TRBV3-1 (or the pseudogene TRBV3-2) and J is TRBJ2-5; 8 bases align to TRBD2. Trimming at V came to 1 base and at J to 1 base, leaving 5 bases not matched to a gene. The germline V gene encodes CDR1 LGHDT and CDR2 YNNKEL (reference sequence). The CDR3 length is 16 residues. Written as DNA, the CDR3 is TGTGCCAGCAGCCAAGTGCGGGGGGCGACCCAAGAGACCCAGTACTTC. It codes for CASSQVRGATQETQYF.

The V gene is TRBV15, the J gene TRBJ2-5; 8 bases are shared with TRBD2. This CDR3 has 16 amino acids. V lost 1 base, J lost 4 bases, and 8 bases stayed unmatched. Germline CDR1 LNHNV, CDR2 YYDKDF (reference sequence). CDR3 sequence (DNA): TGTGCCACCAGCAGAGGCGGCGGGGGGCCGATAGAGACCCAGTACTTC. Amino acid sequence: CATSRGGGGPIETQYF.

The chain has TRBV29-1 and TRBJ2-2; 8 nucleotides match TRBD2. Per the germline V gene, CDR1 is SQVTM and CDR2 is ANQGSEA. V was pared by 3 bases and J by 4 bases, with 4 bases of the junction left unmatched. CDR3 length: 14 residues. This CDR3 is CSVEGTRRTGELFF. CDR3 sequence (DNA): TGCAGCGTTGAGGGGACTAGGCGCACCGGGGAGCTGTTTTTT.

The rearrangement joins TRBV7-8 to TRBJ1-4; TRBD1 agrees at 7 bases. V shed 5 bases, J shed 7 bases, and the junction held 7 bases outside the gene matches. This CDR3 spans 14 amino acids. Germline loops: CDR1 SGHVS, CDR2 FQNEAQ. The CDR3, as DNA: TGTGCCAGCAGCGATTGGACAGGCGGTGAAAAACTGTTTTTT. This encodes CASSDWTGGEKLFF.

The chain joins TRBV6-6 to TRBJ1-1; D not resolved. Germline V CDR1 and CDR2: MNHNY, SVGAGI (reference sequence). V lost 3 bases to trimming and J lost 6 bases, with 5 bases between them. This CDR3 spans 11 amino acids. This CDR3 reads CASSYGAEAFF. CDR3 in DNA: TGTGCCAGCAGTTATGGAGCTGAAGCTTTCTTT.

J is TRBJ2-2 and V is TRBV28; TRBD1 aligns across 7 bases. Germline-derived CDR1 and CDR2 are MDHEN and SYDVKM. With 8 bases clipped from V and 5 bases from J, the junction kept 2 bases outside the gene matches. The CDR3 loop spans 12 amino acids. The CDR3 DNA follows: TGTGCCAGCCACAGGGGTACCGGGGAGCTGTTTTTT. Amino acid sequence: CASHRGTGELFF.

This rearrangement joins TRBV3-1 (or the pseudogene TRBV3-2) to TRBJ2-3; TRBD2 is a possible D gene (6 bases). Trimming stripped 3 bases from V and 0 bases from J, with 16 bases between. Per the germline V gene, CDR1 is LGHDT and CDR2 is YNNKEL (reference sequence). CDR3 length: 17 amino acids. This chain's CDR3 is CASSHRVGTSSTDTQYF. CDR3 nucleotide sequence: TGTGCCAGCAGCCATCGGGTGGGGACTTCTAGCACAGATACGCAGTATTTT.

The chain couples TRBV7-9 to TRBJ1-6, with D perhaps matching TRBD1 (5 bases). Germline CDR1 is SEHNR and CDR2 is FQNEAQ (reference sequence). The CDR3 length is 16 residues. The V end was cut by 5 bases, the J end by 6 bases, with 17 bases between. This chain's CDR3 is CASSPGRGTRNSPLHF. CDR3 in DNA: TGTGCCAGCAGCCCCGGAAGGGGCACACGTAATTCACCCCTCCACTTT.